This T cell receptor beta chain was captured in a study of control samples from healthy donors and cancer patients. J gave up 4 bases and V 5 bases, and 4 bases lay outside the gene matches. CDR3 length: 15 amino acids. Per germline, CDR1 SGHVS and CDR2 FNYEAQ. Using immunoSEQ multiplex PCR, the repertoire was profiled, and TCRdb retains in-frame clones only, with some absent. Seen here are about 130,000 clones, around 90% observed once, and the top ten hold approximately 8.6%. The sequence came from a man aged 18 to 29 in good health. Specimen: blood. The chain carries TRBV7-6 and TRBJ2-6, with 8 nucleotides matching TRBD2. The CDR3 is CASSPGGGGANVLTF. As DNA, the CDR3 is TGTGCCAGCAGCCCGGGGGGGGGCGGGGCCAACGTCCTGACTTTC. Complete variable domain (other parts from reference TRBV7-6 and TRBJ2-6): GAGVSQSPRYKVTKRGQDVALRCDPISGHVSLYWYRQALGQGPEFLTYFNYEAQQDKSGLPNDRFSAERPEGSISTLTIQRTEQRDSAMYRCASSPGGGGANVLTFGAGSRLTVL.